The source of this T cell receptor beta chain is a study of beta chain features in type 1 diabetes. Whole-study results and caveats: TCRB CDR3s were moderately but significantly shorter in Type 1 diabetes patients in all four CD4+ subsets.

V was clipped by 5 bases and J by 2 bases, with 15 bases between them. Germline V gene data show CDR1 as MNHEY and CDR2 as SVGAGI. CDR3 length equals 15 residues. Remarks on this clone: As yet, its antigen is unknown.

Sequencing targeted expressed TCRB transcripts, as all isolated RNA had been reverse transcribed. The repertoire was sequenced with immunoSEQ multiplex PCR; TCRdb's copy has only in-frame clones and lacks some. The table records 500,000 to 850,000 clones, more than 13% of them present only once. V gene TRBV6-5 combines with J gene TRBJ1-2; D may be TRBD1 (6 bases). This clonotype was obtained from a man aged 18 to 29 with type 1 diabetes. The sequenced sample consisted of naive CD4+ T cells from blood. CDR3 DNA sequence: TGTGCCAGCAGTGGTACCACAGGGATCAACTATGGCTACACCTTC. It yields the protein CASSGTTGINYGYTF.